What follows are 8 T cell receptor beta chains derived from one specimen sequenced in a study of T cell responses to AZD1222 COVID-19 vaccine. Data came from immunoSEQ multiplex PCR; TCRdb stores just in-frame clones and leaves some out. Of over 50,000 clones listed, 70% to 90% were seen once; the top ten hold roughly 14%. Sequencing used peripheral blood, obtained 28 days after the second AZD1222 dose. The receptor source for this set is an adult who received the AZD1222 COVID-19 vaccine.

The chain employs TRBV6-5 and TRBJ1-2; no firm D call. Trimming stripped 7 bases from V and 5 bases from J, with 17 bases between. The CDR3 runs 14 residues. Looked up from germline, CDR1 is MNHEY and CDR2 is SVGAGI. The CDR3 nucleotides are TGTGCCAGCAACCCCGGACGGTCACCATATGGCTACACCTTC. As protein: CASNPGRSPYGYTF.

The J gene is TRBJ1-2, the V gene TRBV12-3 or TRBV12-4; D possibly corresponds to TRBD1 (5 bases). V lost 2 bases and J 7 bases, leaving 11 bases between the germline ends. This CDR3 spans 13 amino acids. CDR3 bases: TGTGCCAGCAGTTTATTGGGGGAGGGTGGCTACACCTTC. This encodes CASSLLGEGGYTF.

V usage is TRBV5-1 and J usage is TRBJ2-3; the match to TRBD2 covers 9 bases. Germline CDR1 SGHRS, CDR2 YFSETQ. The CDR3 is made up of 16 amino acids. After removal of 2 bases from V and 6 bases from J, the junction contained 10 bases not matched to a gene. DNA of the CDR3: TGCGCCAGCAGCTTTGGAAGCGGGAGGCGGGGCGATACGCAGTATTTT. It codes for CASSFGSGRRGDTQYF. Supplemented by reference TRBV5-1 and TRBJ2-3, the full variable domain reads KAGVTQTPRYLIKTRGQQVTLSCSPISGHRSVSWYQQTPGQGLQFLFEYFSETQRNKGNFPGRFSGRQFSNSRSEMNVSTLELGDSALYLCASSFGSGRRGDTQYFGPGTRLTVL.

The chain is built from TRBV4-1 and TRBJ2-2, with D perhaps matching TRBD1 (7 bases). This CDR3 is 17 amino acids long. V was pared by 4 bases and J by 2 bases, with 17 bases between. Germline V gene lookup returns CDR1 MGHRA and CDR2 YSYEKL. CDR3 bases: TGCGCCAGCAGCCCTGGCAGGGGGGAACTCAACACCGGGGAGCTGTTTTTT. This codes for CASSPGRGELNTGELFF.

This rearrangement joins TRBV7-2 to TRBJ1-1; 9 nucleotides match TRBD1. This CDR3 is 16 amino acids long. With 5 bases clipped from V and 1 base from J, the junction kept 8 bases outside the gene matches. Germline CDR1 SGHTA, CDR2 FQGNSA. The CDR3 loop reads CASSNNRGRGNTEAFF. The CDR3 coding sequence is TGTGCCAGCAGCAACAACAGGGGGCGCGGGAACACTGAAGCTTTCTTT.

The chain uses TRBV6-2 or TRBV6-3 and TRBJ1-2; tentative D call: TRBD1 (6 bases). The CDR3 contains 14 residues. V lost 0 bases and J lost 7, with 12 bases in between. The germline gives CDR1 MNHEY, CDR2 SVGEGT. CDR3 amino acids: CASSYSQGTSGYTF. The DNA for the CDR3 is TGTGCCAGCAGTTACTCGCAGGGGACTAGTGGCTACACCTTC.

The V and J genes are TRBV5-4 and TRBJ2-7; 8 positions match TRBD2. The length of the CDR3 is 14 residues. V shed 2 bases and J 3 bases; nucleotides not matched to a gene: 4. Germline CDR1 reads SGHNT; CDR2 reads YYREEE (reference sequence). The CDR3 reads CASSLRSGSYEQYF. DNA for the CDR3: TGTGCCAGCAGCTTAAGGAGCGGGAGCTACGAGCAGTACTTC.

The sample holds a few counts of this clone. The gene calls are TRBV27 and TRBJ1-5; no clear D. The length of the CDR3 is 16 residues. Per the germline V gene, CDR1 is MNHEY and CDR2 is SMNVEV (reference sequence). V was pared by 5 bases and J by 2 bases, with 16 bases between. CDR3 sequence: CASSPNGRPRNQPQHF. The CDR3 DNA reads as TGTGCCAGCAGTCCAAATGGCAGACCCCGCAATCAGCCCCAGCATTTT.